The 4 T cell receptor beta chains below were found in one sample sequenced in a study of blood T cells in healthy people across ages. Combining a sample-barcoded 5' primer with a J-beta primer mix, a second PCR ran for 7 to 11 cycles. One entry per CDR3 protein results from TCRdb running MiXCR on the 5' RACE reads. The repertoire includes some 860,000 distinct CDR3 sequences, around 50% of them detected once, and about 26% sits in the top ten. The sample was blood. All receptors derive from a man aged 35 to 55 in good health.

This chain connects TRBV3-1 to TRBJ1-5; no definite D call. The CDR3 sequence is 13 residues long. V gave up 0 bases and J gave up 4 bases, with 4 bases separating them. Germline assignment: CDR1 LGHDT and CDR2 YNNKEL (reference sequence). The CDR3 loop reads CASSQDLNQPQHF. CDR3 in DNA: TGTGCCAGCAGCCAAGATTTGAATCAGCCCCAGCATTTT. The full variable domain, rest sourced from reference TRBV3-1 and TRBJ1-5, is DTAVSQTPKYLVTQMGNDKSIKCEQNLGHDTMYWYKQDSKKFLKIMFSYNNKELIINETVPNRFSPKSPDKAHLNLHINSLELGDSAVYFCASSQDLNQPQHFGDGTRLSIL.

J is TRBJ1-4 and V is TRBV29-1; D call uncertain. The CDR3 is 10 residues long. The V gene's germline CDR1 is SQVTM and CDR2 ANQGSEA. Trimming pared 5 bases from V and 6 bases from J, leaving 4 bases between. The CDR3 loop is CSVYDEKLFF. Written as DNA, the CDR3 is TGCAGCGTTTACGATGAAAAACTGTTTTTT.

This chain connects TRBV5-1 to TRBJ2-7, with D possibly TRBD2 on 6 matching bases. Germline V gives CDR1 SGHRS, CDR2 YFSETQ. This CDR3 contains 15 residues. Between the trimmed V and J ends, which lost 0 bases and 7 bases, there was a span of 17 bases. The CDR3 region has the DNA TGCGCCAGCAGCTTGGAGGCGGGAAAAAAGTTGGAGCAGTACTTC. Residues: CASSLEAGKKLEQYF.

The CDR3 nucleotides read TGTGCTAGTGGTTTAACGTACCGGGGTAGGCGGACCTACAATGAGCAGTACTTC. It codes for CASGLTYRGRRTYNEQYF. V usage is TRBV12-5 and J usage is TRBJ2-5; D is perhaps TRBD2 (5 bases). V was trimmed by 3 bases and J by 11 bases, leaving 31 bases between them. The CDR3 consists of 18 residues. Per the germline V gene, CDR1 is LGHNT and CDR2 is FRNRAP.